Listed below are T cell receptor beta chains from one sample, sequenced in a study of T cell repertoires in cytomegalovirus infection. TCRdb ran MiXCR on the reads and lists one entry per CDR3 protein. The sample holds 450,000 to 600,000 distinct CDR3 sequences, approximately 11% seen once. The sequencing sample was made of PBMCs. Source of these receptors: a human donor in good health (CMV status not recorded). Some clones in this sample may be carry-over from other donors' samples. Each CDR3 is given with its conserved first and last residue. Fields, in order: D gene, J gene, V gene, CDR3 length, CDR3 protein. A D gene is named only where the DNA matches it firmly.

. TRBJ1-1 TRBV19 13 CASSILRETEAFF
. TRBJ1-3 TRBV6-2/TRBV6-3 16 CASSYSARGAGNTIYF
. TRBJ2-7 TRBV18 14 CASSPQQGSYEQYF
. TRBJ1-1 TRBV7-9 11 CASSLESGAFF
TRBD1 TRBJ1-4 TRBV13 17 CASSKGGQPSFNEKLFF
TRBD2 TRBJ2-7 TRBV18 14 CASSPSSGRDEQYF
. TRBJ2-3 TRBV9 13 CASSVGGADTQYF
TRBD1 TRBJ1-6 TRBV6-1 14 CASTPDRVNSPLHF
TRBD1 TRBJ1-2 TRBV29-1 14 CSVTGQGGNYGYTF
TRBD1 TRBJ2-5 TRBV29-1 15 CSVDDRSTGVETQYF
. TRBJ2-3 TRBV12-3/TRBV12-4 15 CASSLTQTDTDTQYF
TRBD1 TRBJ1-5 TRBV2 15 CASSGQGDTNQPQHF
TRBD2 TRBJ2-1 TRBV28 14 CASSLSGGPHEQFF
. TRBJ2-7 TRBV12-3/TRBV12-4 11 CASGHSGAQYF
. TRBJ2-1 TRBV6-4 13 CASSEQGGNEQFF
TRBD2 TRBJ2-4 TRBV6-2/TRBV6-3 14 CASSLSGSGGIQYF
TRBD1 TRBJ2-1 TRBV19 12 CASSQGAIEQFF
. TRBJ1-3 TRBV7-8 16 CASSLASASSGNTIYF
TRBD1 TRBJ1-1 TRBV2 14 CASSNRGRNTEAFF
. TRBJ2-4 TRBV5-1 14 CASSWGTPGDIQYF
. TRBJ2-2 TRBV10-3 16 CAIGGDGPANTGELFF
TRBD1 TRBJ1-5 TRBV19 16 CASTLTGGYGNQPQHF
. TRBJ1-4 TRBV5-4 15 CASSTPTARGEKLFF
TRBD1 TRBJ2-3 TRBV4-2 16 CASSQAGGSYTDTQYF
TRBD2 TRBJ2-7 TRBV6-1 13 CASCPGGANEQYF
. TRBJ1-5 TRBV6-2/TRBV6-3 16 CASRDLQGGLGQPQHF
. TRBJ1-2 TRBV12-3/TRBV12-4 12 CASSREGRGYTF
TRBD1 TRBJ1-2 TRBV7-2 14 CASRRTGGRYGYTF
TRBD2 TRBJ2-3 TRBV7-8 17 CASSPRTSGAGTDTQYF
. TRBJ2-7 TRBV18 16 CASSPPSSGGPYEQYF
TRBD2 TRBJ2-1 TRBV7-9 16 CASSPVGLAGGEEQFF
TRBD1 TRBJ2-5 TRBV5-4 15 CASSSRTGVQETQYF
TRBD2 TRBJ2-4 TRBV20-1 14 CSARERGTWGIQYF
TRBD2 TRBJ2-3 TRBV20-1 16 CSARALAGARTDTQYF
. TRBJ2-1 TRBV28 15 CASSSRTGFVFWQFF
. TRBJ2-2 TRBV27 15 CASSRMDSYTGELFF
. TRBJ2-3 TRBV7-3 16 CASSARGETPVDTQYF
TRBD2 TRBJ2-5 TRBV20-1 16 CSARDPSGVREETQYF
TRBD2 TRBJ2-2 TRBV28 17 CASSTPGASGRTGELFF
. TRBJ1-5 TRBV28 15 CASSSAAEGNQPQHF
TRBD2 TRBJ2-1 TRBV7-4 14 CASRSSGGYNEQFF
. TRBJ1-1 TRBV19 16 CASTSFWADQNTEAFF
. TRBJ2-7 TRBV6-1 12 CASSRTHYEQYF
TRBD1 TRBJ2-1 TRBV9 16 CASSVAGQDSYNERFF
. TRBJ2-4 TRBV29-1 15 CSVRGQGGAKNIQYF